This T cell receptor (beta chain) was recovered during a study of T cells in Graves' hyperthyroidism and ophthalmopathy. Study conclusions and caveats: Most expanded thyroid clonotypes above 0.001 also appeared in blood.

What was amplified from RNA transcripts were TCR beta CDR3 regions. A first-round RT-PCR of the TCR CDR3 used the HTBI primer set. TCRdb re-derived calls from the multiplex PCR reads in MiXCR, one entry per CDR3 protein. The sample has about 840,000 distinct CDR3 sequences, around 39% seen once. Points on this clonotype: Its antigen is still unknown. Sequence at one end of the junction differs from germline and may be a read error.

Sample: blood. This receptor was taken from a young man with Graves' hyperthyroidism.

CDR3 nucleotide sequence: TGCAGTGCTTCACCCAGGGAATCCACTGAAGTTTTCTTT. Protein product: CSASPRESTEVFF. V and J are TRBV20-1 and TRBJ1-1; D is perhaps TRBD1 (5 bases). Germline CDR1 is DFQATT and CDR2 is SNEGSKA (reference sequence). The CDR3 totals 13 residues.